This T cell receptor (beta chain) was sequenced for a study of T cell changes during pregnancy in multiple sclerosis. CDR3 length equals 16 residues. V shed 5 bases, J shed 6 bases, and the junction held 13 bases outside the gene matches. CDR1 MGHRA and CDR2 YSYEKL come from the germline V gene. Assay: immunoSEQ multiplex PCR; the TCRdb copy retains only in-frame clones and omits some. Of tens of thousands of clones in the sample, 90% were seen once. V gene TRBV4-1 combines with J gene TRBJ2-3; TRBD2 agrees at 8 bases. Here the sequenced sample was CD4+ T cells from peripheral blood mononuclear cells, taken in the second trimester of pregnancy. The sequence derives from a female donor with multiple sclerosis, enrolled in a pregnancy study. Here the CDR3 reads CASSSRTSISADTQYF. The CDR3 nucleotides read TGCGCCAGCAGCAGCCGGACTAGCATCTCAGCGGATACGCAGTATTTT.